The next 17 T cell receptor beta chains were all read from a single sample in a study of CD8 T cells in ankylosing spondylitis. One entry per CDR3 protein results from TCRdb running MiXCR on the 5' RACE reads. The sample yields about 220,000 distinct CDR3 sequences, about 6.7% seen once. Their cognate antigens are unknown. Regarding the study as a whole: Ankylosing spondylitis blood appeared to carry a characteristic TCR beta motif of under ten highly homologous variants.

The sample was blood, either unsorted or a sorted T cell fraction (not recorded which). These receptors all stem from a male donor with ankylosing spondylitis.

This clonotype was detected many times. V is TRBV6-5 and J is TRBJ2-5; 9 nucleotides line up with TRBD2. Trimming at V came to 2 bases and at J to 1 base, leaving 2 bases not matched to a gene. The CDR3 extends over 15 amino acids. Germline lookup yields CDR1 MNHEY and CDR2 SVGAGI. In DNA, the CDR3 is TGTGCCAGCAGTTACCTAGCGGGACTCCAAGAGACCCAGTACTTC. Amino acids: CASSYLAGLQETQYF.

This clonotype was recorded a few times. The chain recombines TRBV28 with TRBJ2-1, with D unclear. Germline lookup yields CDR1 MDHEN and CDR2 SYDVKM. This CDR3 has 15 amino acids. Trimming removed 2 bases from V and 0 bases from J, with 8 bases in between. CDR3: CASSLLESSYNEQFF. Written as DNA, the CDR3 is TGTGCCAGCAGTTTACTGGAGAGCTCCTACAATGAGCAGTTCTTC.

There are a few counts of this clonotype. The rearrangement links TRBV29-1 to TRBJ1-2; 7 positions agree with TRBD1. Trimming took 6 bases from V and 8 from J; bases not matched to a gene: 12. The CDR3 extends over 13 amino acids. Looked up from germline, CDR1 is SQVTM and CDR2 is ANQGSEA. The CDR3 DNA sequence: TGCAGCGTGGAGACAGGGTACTCTCAGGGCTACACCTTC. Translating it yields CSVETGYSQGYTF.

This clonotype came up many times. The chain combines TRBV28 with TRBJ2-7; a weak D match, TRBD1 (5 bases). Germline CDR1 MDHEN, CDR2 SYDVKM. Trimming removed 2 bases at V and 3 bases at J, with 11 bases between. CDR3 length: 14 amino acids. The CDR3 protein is CASSLPDISYEQYF. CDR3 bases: TGTGCCAGCAGTTTACCGGACATTAGCTACGAGCAGTACTTC.

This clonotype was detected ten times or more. CDR3 sequence: CASSPRAFGRNTGELFF. The DNA of the CDR3 is TGTGCCAGCAGCCCCCGGGCTTTCGGGCGGAACACCGGGGAGCTGTTTTTT. V and J are TRBV9 and TRBJ2-2, with D uncertain. The CDR3 consists of 17 residues. Trimming removed 4 bases at V and 1 base at J, with 17 bases between. Germline V gene sequence: CDR1 SGDLS, CDR2 YYNGEE.

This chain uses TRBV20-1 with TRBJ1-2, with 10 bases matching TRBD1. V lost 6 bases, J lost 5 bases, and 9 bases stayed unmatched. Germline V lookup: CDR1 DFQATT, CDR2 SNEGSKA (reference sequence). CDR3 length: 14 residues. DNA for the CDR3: TGCAGTGCCTTTTGGGACAGGGGATCATATGGCTACACCTTC. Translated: CSAFWDRGSYGYTF.

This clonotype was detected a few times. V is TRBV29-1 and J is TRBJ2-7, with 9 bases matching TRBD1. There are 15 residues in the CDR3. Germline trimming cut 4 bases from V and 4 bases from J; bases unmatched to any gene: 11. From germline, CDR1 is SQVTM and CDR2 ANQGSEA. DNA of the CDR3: TGCAGCGTTGGGTTCACAGGGGGCATTAATTACGAGCAGTACTTC. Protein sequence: CSVGFTGGINYEQYF.

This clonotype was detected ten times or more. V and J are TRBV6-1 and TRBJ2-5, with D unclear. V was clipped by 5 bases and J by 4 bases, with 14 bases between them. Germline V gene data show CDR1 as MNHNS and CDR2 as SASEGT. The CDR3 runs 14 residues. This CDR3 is CASSPAIRGETQYF. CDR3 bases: TGTGCCAGCAGTCCCGCTATTCGTGGAGAGACCCAGTACTTC.

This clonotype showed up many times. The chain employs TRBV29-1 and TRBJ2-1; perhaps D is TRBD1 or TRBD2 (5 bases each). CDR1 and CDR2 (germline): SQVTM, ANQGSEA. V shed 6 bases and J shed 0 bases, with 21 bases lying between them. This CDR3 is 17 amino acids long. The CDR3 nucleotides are TGCAGCGTCTCGGTCGTATGGGACGGAAGCTCCTACAATGAGCAGTTCTTC. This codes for CSVSVVWDGSSYNEQFF.

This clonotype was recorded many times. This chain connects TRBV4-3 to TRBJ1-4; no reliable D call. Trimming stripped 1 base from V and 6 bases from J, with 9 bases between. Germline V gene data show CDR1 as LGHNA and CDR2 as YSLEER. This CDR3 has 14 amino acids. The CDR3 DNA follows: TGCGCCAGCAGCCAAGTGAATACCGATGAAAAACTGTTTTTT. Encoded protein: CASSQVNTDEKLFF.

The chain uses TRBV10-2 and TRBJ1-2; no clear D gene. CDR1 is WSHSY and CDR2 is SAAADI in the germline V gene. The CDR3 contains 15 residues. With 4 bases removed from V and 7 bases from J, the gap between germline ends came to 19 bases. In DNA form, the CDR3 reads TGCGCCAGCAGTGGGGGAAGGTGGCCTCCCCGTGGCTACACCTTC. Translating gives CASSGGRWPPRGYTF.

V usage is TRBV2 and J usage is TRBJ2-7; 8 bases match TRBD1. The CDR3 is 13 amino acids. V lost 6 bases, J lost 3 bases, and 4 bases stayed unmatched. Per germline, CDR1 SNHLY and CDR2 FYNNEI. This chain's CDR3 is CASRGTGNYEQYF. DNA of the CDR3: TGTGCCAGCAGGGGGACAGGAAACTACGAGCAGTACTTC.

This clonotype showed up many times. CDR3 in amino acids: CSVITTRGPNTGELFF. The CDR3 DNA is TGCAGCGTAATCACAACCAGGGGCCCGAACACCGGGGAGCTGTTTTTT. V and J are TRBV29-1 and TRBJ2-2; a possible D gene is TRBD1 (6 bases). Deletions cut 6 bases from V and 0 bases from J, with 17 bases between. CDR3 length equals 16 residues. Germline V gene sequence: CDR1 SQVTM, CDR2 ANQGSEA.

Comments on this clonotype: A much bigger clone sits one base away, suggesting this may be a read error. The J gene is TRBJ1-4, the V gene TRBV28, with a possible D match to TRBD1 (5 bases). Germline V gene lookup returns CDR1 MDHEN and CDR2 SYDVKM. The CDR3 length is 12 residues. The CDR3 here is CASRLGGERLFF. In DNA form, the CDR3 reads TGTGCCAGCAGACTTGGGGGTGAAAGACTGTTTTTT. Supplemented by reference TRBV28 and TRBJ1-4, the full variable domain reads DVKVTQSSRYLVKRTGEKVFLECVQDMDHENMFWYRQDPGLGLRLIYFSYDVKMKEKGDIPEGYSVSREKKERFSLILESASTNQTSMYLCASRLGGERLFFGSGTQLSVL.

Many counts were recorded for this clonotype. CDR3 residues: CASSVGTGVVETQYF. As DNA, the CDR3 is TGTGCCAGCAGCGTTGGGACAGGGGTGGTGGAGACCCAGTACTTC. The rearrangement links TRBV27 to TRBJ2-5, with 10 positions matching TRBD1. Germline V gene data show CDR1 as MNHEY and CDR2 as SMNVEV (reference sequence). The CDR3 totals 15 residues. The junction had 9 bases not matched to a gene; V was cut back by 6 bases and J by 5 bases.

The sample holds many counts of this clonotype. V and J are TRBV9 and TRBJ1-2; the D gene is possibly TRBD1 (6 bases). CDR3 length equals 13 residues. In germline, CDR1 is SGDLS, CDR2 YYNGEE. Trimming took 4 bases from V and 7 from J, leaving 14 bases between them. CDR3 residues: CASSSGQIFGYTF. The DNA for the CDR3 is TGTGCCAGCAGCTCGGGACAAATATTTGGCTACACCTTC.

CDR3 nucleotide sequence: TGTGCCAGCAGCTTAGAGGGGGGTAGGGGGATCTACAATGAGCAGTTCTTC. Amino acid sequence: CASSLEGGRGIYNEQFF. The J gene is TRBJ2-1, the V gene TRBV7-6, with D perhaps being TRBD1 or TRBD2 (6 bases each). Per the germline V gene, CDR1 is SGHVS and CDR2 is FNYEAQ. This CDR3 comprises 17 residues. V gave up 1 base and J gave up 3 bases, with 16 bases separating them.